The present TCR beta chain was sequenced within a study of blood T cells in healthy people across ages. This clonotype occurred a few times. The antigen remains undetermined. Study results and caveats: Using unsorted PBMCs precluded a conclusive naive versus antigen-experienced comparison.

A second PCR, run for roughly 7 to 11 cycles, used a sample-barcoded 5' primer plus a J-beta primer mix. TCRdb used MiXCR to reprocess the 5' RACE reads, holding one entry per CDR3 protein. The sample contains 800,000 to 1,300,000 distinct CDR3 sequences, about 23% of which appear only once. The same data also went into a second study, on T cells of mothers and their children.

Sequenced material: blood. The TCR was taken from a girl aged 2-10 years in good health.

CDR3 loop: CASSLVDGELFF. The CDR3 DNA reads TGTGCCAGCAGCTTGGTGGACGGGGAGCTGTTTTTT. This rearrangement joins TRBV7-9 to TRBJ2-2; D gene unclear. Germline lookup yields CDR1 SEHNR and CDR2 FQNEAQ (reference sequence). V gave up 3 bases and J gave up 7 bases, with 6 bases separating them. This CDR3 region has 12 residues.